These 15 T cell receptor beta chains came from one sample sequenced in a study of a mutant IDH1 vaccine in newly diagnosed glioma. These receptors' targets are unknown. Generated by immunoSEQ multiplex PCR, the TCRdb table keeps only in-frame clones and is missing some. The repertoire holds about 44,000 clones, with more than 85% as singletons. Time point indicated: week 23, last vaccination. A 20-mer mutant IDH1 peptide at 300 ug was injected subcutaneously with topical imiquimod. Source: PBMCs, taken from a glioma patient whose treatment included an IDH1 peptide vaccine. These receptors were obtained from a man in his forties or fifties with glioma.

The gene calls are TRBV11-2 and TRBJ1-4; TRBD1 aligns across 9 bases. The CDR3 consists of 16 residues. Trimming cost V 4 bases and J 7 bases; bases outside gene matches: 10. CDR1 and CDR2 from the germline V gene are SGHAT and FQNNGV. The DNA of the CDR3 is TGTGCCAGCAGCTCAACTACAGGGGGCCTGGGTGAAAAACTGTTTTTT. Its translation is CASSSTTGGLGEKLFF.

The rearrangement links TRBV30 to TRBJ1-6; D is uncertain. Trimming pared 2 bases from V and 8 bases from J, leaving 13 bases between. CDR1 GTSNPN and CDR2 SVGIG come from the germline V gene (reference sequence). This CDR3 is 14 amino acids long. This CDR3 reads CAWSFGVRHSPLHF. The CDR3 nucleotides read TGTGCCTGGAGTTTCGGGGTACGGCATTCACCCCTCCACTTT.

The chain has TRBV7-9 and TRBJ2-7; 7 nucleotides match TRBD2. V shed 1 base, J shed 1 base, and the junction held 10 bases outside the gene matches. This CDR3 spans 17 amino acids. The V gene's germline CDR1 is SEHNR and CDR2 FQNEAQ (reference sequence). In nucleotides, the CDR3 is TGTGCCAGCAGCTTAGGGTCTGGCGGGAGTCTTTCCTACGAGCAGTACTTC. As protein: CASSLGSGGSLSYEQYF.

V and J are TRBV15 and TRBJ1-5, with 7 bases lining up with TRBD1. Losses at the gene ends were 5 bases for V and 2 bases for J; bases not matched to a gene: 9. Per germline, CDR1 LNHNV and CDR2 YYDKDF (reference sequence). The CDR3 consists of 16 residues. The CDR3 spells CATSPAGTAGNQPQHF. As DNA, the CDR3 is TGTGCCACCAGCCCCGCCGGGACAGCTGGCAATCAGCCCCAGCATTTT.

The chain is built from TRBV5-6 and TRBJ1-6, with 9 bases aligning to TRBD1. The CDR3 length is 15 residues. V dropped 0 bases and J dropped 8; count of bases not matched to a gene: 3. Germline V CDR1 and CDR2: SGHDT, YYEEEE. This chain's CDR3 is CASSLAGQGYSPLHF. CDR3 sequence (DNA): TGTGCCAGCAGCTTGGCAGGACAGGGGTATTCACCCCTCCACTTT.

The genes are TRBV7-2 and TRBJ2-4; D is undetermined. This CDR3 spans 14 amino acids. V lost 5 bases to trimming and J lost 9 bases, with 17 bases between them. CDR1 is SGHTA, CDR2 FQGNSA, per germline. The CDR3 loop reads CASSPVSFKGIQYF. The CDR3 nucleotides read TGTGCCAGCAGCCCCGTTAGTTTCAAGGGCATTCAGTACTTC.

The chain has TRBV5-1 and TRBJ1-2, with 8 bases aligning to TRBD1. The V segment lost 0 bases and the J segment 4 bases; nucleotides outside the gene matches: 11. CDR1 is SGHRS, CDR2 YFSETQ, per germline. The CDR3 is made up of 17 amino acids. The CDR3 nucleotides are TGCGCCAGCAGCTTGGACTCAGGGGGCGCCTGGTCCTATGGCTACACCTTC. It encodes CASSLDSGGAWSYGYTF.

V gene TRBV27 combines with J gene TRBJ2-7; possible D gene TRBD1, 5 bases. With 2 bases removed from V and 2 bases from J, the gap between germline ends came to 13 bases. Germline loops: CDR1 MNHEY, CDR2 SMNVEV (reference sequence). This CDR3 comprises 15 residues. The CDR3, as DNA: TGTGCCAGCAGTTTAGTTCCGAACAGGCCCTACGAGCAGTACTTC. It is translated as CASSLVPNRPYEQYF.

The chain links TRBV19 to TRBJ2-1; the match to TRBD2 covers 7 bases. Trimming removed 4 bases from V and 6 bases from J; junction bases left unmatched: 12. The germline V gene has CDR1 LNHDA and CDR2 SQIVND (reference sequence). The CDR3 extends over 16 amino acids. In DNA, the CDR3 is TGTGCCAGTAGTAGACCGACTAGCCCGACCAGCAATGAGCAGTTCTTC. Amino acids: CASSRPTSPTSNEQFF.

This clone has a single count. V is TRBV28 and J is TRBJ2-7; 10 positions match TRBD2. Germline assignment: CDR1 MDHEN and CDR2 SYDVKM. The ends lost 9 bases at V and 5 bases at J; junction bases unmatched: 10. This CDR3 region has 14 residues. CDR3 sequence reads: CASGLGTSVDEQYF. For the CDR3, the DNA is TGTGCCAGTGGCTTAGGGACTAGCGTCGACGAGCAGTACTTC.

The chain has TRBV5-1 and TRBJ2-5; D gene unclear. There are 11 residues in the CDR3. Trimming took 4 bases from V and 1 from J, leaving 2 bases between them. The V gene's germline CDR1 is SGHRS and CDR2 YFSETQ. CDR3: CASSTQETQYF. The CDR3 DNA is TGCGCCAGCAGCACCCAAGAGACCCAGTACTTC.

V is TRBV10-1 and J is TRBJ2-1; 10 positions match TRBD2. There are 15 residues in the CDR3. The V segment lost 6 bases and the J segment 5 bases; nucleotides outside the gene matches: 7. Germline V gene data show CDR1 as WNHNN and CDR2 as SYGVQD (reference sequence). CDR3 protein: CASRSGLAANNEQFF. CDR3 nucleotides: TGCGCCAGCAGGTCCGGACTAGCGGCCAACAATGAGCAGTTCTTC.

The genes are TRBV11-3 and TRBJ1-5; TRBD1 matches at 7 bases. The CDR3 covers 15 residues. Germline CDR1 is SGHNT and CDR2 is YENEEA. Trimming at V came to 3 bases and at J to 3 bases, leaving 5 bases not matched to a gene. The CDR3 here is CASSLGDRLNQPQHF. CDR3 coding DNA: TGTGCCAGCAGCTTGGGGGACAGACTCAATCAGCCCCAGCATTTT.

The rearrangement uses TRBV10-1 and TRBJ2-2; no reliable D call. Between the trimmed V and J ends, which lost 2 bases and 1 base, there was a span of 5 bases. Germline V gene sequence: CDR1 WNHNN, CDR2 SYGVQD (reference sequence). CDR3 length: 14 residues. The CDR3 coding sequence is TGCGCCAGCAGTGAGACAAAGAACACCGGGGAGCTGTTTTTT. Its protein is CASSETKNTGELFF.

The V call is TRBV9, the J call TRBJ2-7, with D perhaps matching TRBD1 or TRBD2 (5 bases each). Trimming stripped 7 bases from V and 3 bases from J, with 11 bases between. The germline CDR1 and CDR2 sequences are SGDLS and YYNGEE. This CDR3 contains 12 residues. The CDR3 nucleotides are TGTGCCAGCGGGACGGGGCTCTACGAGCAGTACTTC. Its protein is CASGTGLYEQYF.